The clone carrying this TCR beta chain was found once. Its antigen is currently unknown. Trimming took off 6 bases at V and 7 bases at J, with 19 bases between the two ends. The CDR3 length is 14 residues. The germline CDR1 and CDR2 sequences are KGHSH and LQKENI. Measured with immunoSEQ multiplex PCR; TCRdb has only the in-frame clones, and not every one. This table holds roughly 14,000 clones, 88% found once. This record belongs to a study of T cell responses to AZD1222 COVID-19 vaccine. Study-level results: White British donors predominated, females outnumbered males, and clonal diversity was possibly underestimated.

The sample here was peripheral blood, taken 28 days after the second AZD1222 dose. The chain combines TRBV18 with TRBJ2-7, with D maybe TRBD2 (6 bases). This clonotype was obtained from an adult who received the AZD1222 COVID-19 vaccine. The CDR3 nucleotides are TGTGCCAGCTCCCTGGAGGGCCTTTCCGGGGAGCAGTACTTC. This translates into CASSLEGLSGEQYF.